This TCR beta chain was recovered during a study of blood T cell repertoires in COVID-19. In terms of age and location, participants ranged from roughly 18 to 100 years and lived in under 30 US areas. The CDR3 extends over 20 amino acids. Sequenced by immunoSEQ multiplex PCR; TCRdb stores in-frame clones only, minus some. The sample contains more than 300,000 clones, 83% of which appear only once. This clonotype was obtained from a woman between 50 and 59 years old who had recovered from COVID-19. Material for sequencing was PBMCs or T cells enriched from blood (not recorded which). The gene calls are TRBV21-1 and TRBJ1-3; TRBD1, the table's D call, lacks a check against the DNA. TRBV21-1 is deemed a pseudogene. The CDR3 nucleotides are TGTGCCAGCAAACCAGGCCCGGGACAGGGCTCGCTAATTGCTGGAAACACCATATATTTT. Translating gives CASKPGPGQGSLIAGNTIYF.